The 29 T cell receptor beta chains listed next were all sequenced from one sample in a study of response to subunit inactivated influenza vaccine. Using its own MiXCR run on the RT-PCR reads, TCRdb lists one record per CDR3 protein. The profile covers almost 250,000 distinct CDR3 sequences, with 12% appearing a single time and under 10% taken by the ten largest. The material sequenced was non-naive T cells sorted from PBMCs, taken less than 15 days before vaccination. These receptors all come from a man aged 50-60 years who received an inactivated influenza vaccine.

This clonotype was counted a few times. The rearrangement joins TRBV28 to TRBJ1-2, with no clear D. Trimming took 8 bases from V and 4 from J, leaving 11 bases between them. The CDR3 is made up of 12 amino acids. The germline V gene encodes CDR1 MDHEN and CDR2 SYDVKM. This chain's CDR3 is CASVKKFYGYTF. The CDR3 coding sequence is TGTGCCAGCGTCAAGAAATTCTATGGCTACACCTTC.

The chain couples TRBV20-1 to TRBJ1-5; tentatively, D is TRBD1 (6 bases). Germline V lookup: CDR1 DFQATT, CDR2 SNEGSKA (reference sequence). V was clipped by 5 bases and J by 10 bases, with 18 bases between them. The CDR3 extends over 13 amino acids. CDR3 in amino acids: CSALRGGVEPQHF. The CDR3 DNA reads as TGCAGTGCTTTAAGAGGGGGGGTTGAACCCCAGCATTTT.

The chain joins TRBV6-1 to TRBJ1-4; D gene unclear. CDR3 length: 11 amino acids. Trimming stripped 6 bases from V and 2 bases from J, with 1 base between. Germline V lookup: CDR1 MNHNS, CDR2 SASEGT. The CDR3 here is CASRTNEKLFF. The CDR3 DNA reads TGTGCCAGCAGGACTAATGAAAAACTGTTTTTT.

In this sample, this clonotype turned up a few times. This chain uses TRBV7-3 with TRBJ2-2, with unresolved D. V lost 3 bases, J lost 7 bases, and 6 bases lay in between. This CDR3 region has 12 residues. Germline lookup yields CDR1 SGHTA and CDR2 FQGTGA. CDR3 amino acids: CASSFGFGELFF. CDR3 coding DNA: TGTGCCAGCAGCTTCGGTTTCGGGGAGCTGTTTTTT.

The sample holds many counts of this clonotype. The V and J genes are TRBV5-1 and TRBJ2-7; unclear D gene. CDR1 is SGHRS, CDR2 YFSETQ, per germline. V lost 2 bases, J lost 0 bases, and 6 bases lay in between. There are 13 residues in the CDR3. The CDR3 sequence: CASSLQSSYEQYF. The CDR3, as DNA: TGCGCCAGCAGCTTACAAAGCTCCTACGAGCAGTACTTC.

This clonotype came up many times. The rearrangement links TRBV10-3 to TRBJ2-5; D is unresolved. The CDR3 totals 14 residues. The V gene's germline CDR1 is ENHRY and CDR2 SYGVKD. V lost 3 bases, J lost 2 bases, and 10 bases lay in between. For the CDR3, the DNA is TGTGCCATCAGTGAAGGTCCGGGTCAAGAGACCCAGTACTTC. Translated: CAISEGPGQETQYF.

Many counts were recorded for this clonotype. The chain combines TRBV12-3 or TRBV12-4 with TRBJ2-3; TRBD2 might be the D (5 bases). V was shortened by 7 bases and J by 8 bases, with 19 bases between the two germline ends. The CDR3 has 14 amino acids. Here the CDR3 reads CASTVRVQDGTQYF. CDR3 sequence (DNA): TGTGCCAGCACCGTGAGGGTTCAAGACGGTACGCAGTATTTT.

The chain recombines TRBV4-2 with TRBJ1-5; possible D gene TRBD1, 6 bases. V was shortened by 0 bases and J by 5 bases, with 11 bases between the two germline ends. The CDR3 sequence is 15 residues long. CDR1 is LGHNA, CDR2 YNFKEQ, per germline. Here the CDR3 reads CASSQDVGAYQPQHF. CDR3 nucleotide sequence: TGTGCCAGCAGCCAAGATGTGGGGGCCTATCAGCCCCAGCATTTT.

This clonotype turned up a few times. V usage is TRBV28 and J usage is TRBJ2-1; the D gene is possibly TRBD1 (6 bases). This CDR3 contains 17 residues. Trimming shortened V by 3 bases and J by 5 bases, and 20 bases separated the two germline ends. Germline CDR1 reads MDHEN; CDR2 reads SYDVKM. CDR3 region: CASSFHSGRGSHNEQFF. DNA for the CDR3: TGTGCCAGCAGTTTCCACTCTGGTAGGGGGTCTCACAATGAGCAGTTCTTC.

In this sample, this clonotype turned up a few times. The genes are TRBV20-1 and TRBJ2-7; a weak D match, TRBD1 (6 bases). Germline CDR1 is DFQATT and CDR2 is SNEGSKA (reference sequence). V lost 3 bases to trimming and J lost 4 bases, with 16 bases between them. The CDR3 is 14 amino acids. In DNA form, the CDR3 reads TGCAGTGCTAGGATTAAGGGACACCCTTACGAGCAGTACTTC. The encoded protein is CSARIKGHPYEQYF.

The gene calls are TRBV6-2 or TRBV6-3 and TRBJ1-5; a weak D match, TRBD1 (6 bases). V lost 6 bases, J lost 0 bases, and 9 bases lay in between. CDR3 length: 14 residues. Germline-derived CDR1 and CDR2 are MNHEY and SVGEGT. The CDR3 protein is CASSPGDSNQPQHF. CDR3 coding DNA: TGTGCCAGCAGCCCAGGGGATAGCAATCAGCCCCAGCATTTT.

This CDR3 reads CAICLASASGGSTDTQYF. CDR3 in DNA: TGTGCCATCTGTTTAGCCTCGGCTAGCGGGGGCAGCACAGATACGCAGTATTTT. V and J are TRBV7-2 and TRBJ2-3, with 10 bases matching TRBD2. This CDR3 has 18 amino acids. From germline, CDR1 is SGHTA and CDR2 FQGNSA. Trimming cost V 10 bases and J 0 bases; bases outside gene matches: 16.

In this sample, this clonotype turned up a few times. The rearrangement joins TRBV6-2 or TRBV6-3 to TRBJ2-4, with 8 bases aligning to TRBD2. The CDR3 loop spans 16 amino acids. Germline trimming cut 8 bases from V and 1 base from J; bases unmatched to any gene: 10. From germline, CDR1 is MNHEY and CDR2 SVGEGT. CDR3 in DNA: TGTGCCAGCCAGAGCGGGGGTTCCCTGGCCAAAAACATTCAGTACTTC. Encoded protein: CASQSGGSLAKNIQYF.

The chain couples TRBV24-1 to TRBJ2-1; 8 bases fit TRBD2. Germline V CDR1 and CDR2: KGHDR, SFDVKD. This CDR3 is 17 amino acids long. V shed 7 bases and J 4 bases; nucleotides not matched to a gene: 14. The CDR3 loop reads CATSRGVGSGMYNEQFF. The CDR3, as DNA: TGTGCCACCAGCCGTGGAGTGGGTAGCGGGATGTACAATGAGCAGTTCTTC.

This clonotype was detected only a few times. The V and J genes are TRBV15 and TRBJ2-7; tentative D call: TRBD1 (5 bases). CDR3 size: 13 residues. CDR1 is LNHNV, CDR2 YYDKDF, per germline (reference sequence). The V gene lost 0 bases and the J gene lost 4 bases, with 7 bases spanning the gap. The CDR3 reads CATSRDRGYEQYF. CDR3 DNA: TGTGCCACCAGCAGAGATAGGGGTTACGAGCAGTACTTC.

This clonotype was picked up many times. V and J are TRBV6-2 or TRBV6-3 and TRBJ2-7, with D perhaps TRBD1 (6 bases). CDR3 length equals 11 residues. V was shortened by 4 bases and J by 12 bases, with 13 bases between the two germline ends. The germline CDR1 and CDR2 sequences are MNHEY and SVGEGT. CDR3 residues: CASSLTGKPYF. In DNA form, the CDR3 reads TGTGCCAGCAGTTTAACAGGGAAGCCGTACTTC.

As to this clonotype: This clone may be a read error of a much larger clone one base away. The rearrangement uses TRBV5-1 and TRBJ2-7; D remains ambiguous. The V gene's germline CDR1 is SGHRS and CDR2 YFSETQ. Trimming stripped 4 bases from V and 3 bases from J, with 17 bases between. The CDR3 extends over 15 amino acids. CDR3 protein: CASSDQDPALYEQYF. The CDR3, as DNA: TGCGCCAGCAGCGACCAGGACCCGGCCCTCTACGAGCAGTACTTC. The variable domain in full, with the rest retrieved from reference TRBV5-1 and TRBJ2-7, is KAGVTQTPRYLIKTRGQQVTLSCSPISGHRSVSWYQQTPGQGLQFLFEYFSETQRNKGNFPGRFSGRQFSNSRSEMNVSTLELGDSALYLCASSDQDPALYEQYFGPGTRLTVT.

V is TRBV28 and J is TRBJ2-5; D not certain. The CDR3 is 11 amino acids. Trimming pared 3 bases from V and 7 bases from J, leaving 6 bases between. Germline V gene lookup returns CDR1 MDHEN and CDR2 SYDVKM. CDR3 sequence (DNA): TGTGCCAGCAGTTTCTTCGGGACCCAGTACTTC. Translation: CASSFFGTQYF.

The sample holds many counts of this clonotype. The genes are TRBV28 and TRBJ1-2, with D unresolved. Trimming pared 3 bases from V and 6 bases from J, leaving 8 bases between. The germline V gene encodes CDR1 MDHEN and CDR2 SYDVKM. The CDR3 runs to 12 residues. DNA for the CDR3: TGTGCCAGCAGTTTGTTCCCCGATGGCTACACCTTC. It specifies CASSLFPDGYTF.

This clonotype was observed at least ten times. The chain links TRBV6-1 to TRBJ2-1; D remains ambiguous. Looked up from germline, CDR1 is MNHNS and CDR2 is SASEGT. With 11 bases removed from V and 0 bases from J, the gap between germline ends came to 17 bases. The CDR3 extends over 15 amino acids. The CDR3 DNA reads as TGTGCCGCCGAGTTGAGTCGGAGCTCCTACAATGAGCAGTTCTTC. Translating gives CAAELSRSSYNEQFF.

This clonotype was observed many times. The chain carries TRBV20-1 and TRBJ2-7; tentatively, D is TRBD2 (5 bases). CDR1 DFQATT and CDR2 SNEGSKA come from the germline V gene (reference sequence). Trimming cost V 6 bases and J 0 bases, with 15 bases left between them. This CDR3 has 14 residues. CDR3 DNA: TGCAGTGCCGGGTCCTGGGCGGGCTCCTACGAGCAGTACTTC. Its protein is CSAGSWAGSYEQYF.

This clonotype was seen many times. This chain links TRBV7-8 with TRBJ2-5; the match to TRBD1 covers 9 bases. J was trimmed by 6 bases and V by 5 bases; bases with no gene match: 10. The CDR3 is 15 amino acids. Germline V gene lookup returns CDR1 SGHVS and CDR2 FQNEAQ. CDR3 nucleotide sequence: TGTGCCAGCAGCGCGTACTACAGGGGGCTGAAGACCCAGTACTTC. Its protein is CASSAYYRGLKTQYF.

The chain is built from TRBV10-3 and TRBJ2-2; 10 bases are shared with TRBD2. The CDR3 sequence is 17 residues long. J was trimmed by 1 base and V by 4 bases; bases with no gene match: 6. Germline V gene data show CDR1 as ENHRY and CDR2 as SYGVKD. CDR3 residues: CAISGSSGGQNTGELFF. CDR3 bases: TGTGCCATCAGTGGGAGTAGCGGGGGGCAGAACACCGGGGAGCTGTTTTTT.

This clonotype was counted ten times or more. CDR3 sequence: CASRTTHLGDTGELFF. The DNA of the CDR3 is TGTGCCAGCAGGACGACCCATCTAGGGGACACCGGGGAGCTGTTTTTT. V is TRBV6-1 and J is TRBJ2-2; tentative D call: TRBD1 (5 bases). Deletions cut 6 bases from V and 3 bases from J, with 17 bases between. The CDR3 has 16 amino acids. The germline CDR1 and CDR2 sequences are MNHNS and SASEGT.

This clonotype was picked up many times. The CDR3 loop is CSARPGGREKPSHRETQYF. CDR3 coding DNA: TGCAGTGCTAGACCCGGGGGGAGAGAGAAACCCTCCCACCGGGAGACCCAGTACTTC. V is TRBV20-1 and J is TRBJ2-5; 7 bases agree with TRBD2. The germline CDR1 and CDR2 sequences are DFQATT and SNEGSKA (reference sequence). The ends lost 2 bases at V and 5 bases at J; junction bases unmatched: 23. This CDR3 spans 19 amino acids.

The chain combines TRBV11-2 with TRBJ2-1, with TRBD2 identical over 13 bases. The CDR3 is made up of 18 amino acids. Per the germline V gene, CDR1 is SGHAT and CDR2 is FQNNGV. The junction had 9 bases not matched to a gene; V was cut back by 6 bases and J by 1 base. The CDR3 nucleotides are TGTGCCAGCAGGCCGCCGGGACTAGCGGGAAGGTCCTACAATGAGCAGTTCTTC. Its translation is CASRPPGLAGRSYNEQFF.

This clonotype appeared a few times. V usage is TRBV29-1 and J usage is TRBJ1-5, with TRBD1 matching over 9 bases. In germline, CDR1 is SQVTM, CDR2 ANQGSEA. The CDR3 length is 15 residues. The DNA for the CDR3 is TGCAGGCTAACTTCGGGACAGGGTCTCAATCAGCCCCAGCATTTT. Translation gives CRLTSGQGLNQPQHF.

The chain couples TRBV12-3 or TRBV12-4 to TRBJ2-3, with D possibly matching TRBD1 (6 bases). The CDR3 contains 14 residues. V lost 4 bases and J 0 bases, leaving 8 bases between the germline ends. For the CDR3, the DNA is TGTGCCAGCAGTTCGGACAGAAGCACAGATACGCAGTATTTT. It translates to CASSSDRSTDTQYF.

This clonotype was picked up many times. The rearrangement joins TRBV6-1 to TRBJ2-5, with a possible D match to TRBD2 (6 bases). CDR1 is MNHNS and CDR2 is SASEGT in the germline V gene. V lost 6 bases and J lost 3, with 8 bases in between. The CDR3 runs to 12 residues. CDR3 region: CASRRREETQYF. The CDR3 bases are TGTGCCAGCAGGAGGAGGGAAGAGACCCAGTACTTC.